The subject of this entry is one T cell receptor (beta chain). Antigen: not known. CDR3 length equals 16 residues. Losses at the gene ends were 5 bases for V and 5 bases for J; bases not matched to a gene: 7. Germline-derived CDR1 and CDR2 are DFQATT and SNEGSKA (reference sequence). This entry belongs to a study of T cell repertoires in cytomegalovirus infection. Study details: Public TCR beta signatures indicated both CMV infection and matching HLA type.

Whole-study results and caveats: HLA-C-restricted TCR beta clonotypes specific for CMV led the ex vivo response.

One entry per CDR3 protein, called by TCRdb with MiXCR from the reads. This table has under 200,000 distinct CDR3 sequences, roughly 30% appearing once. The receptor was derived from a human donor in good health (CMV status not recorded). Some clones in this sample may be carry-over from other donors' samples. This sequence joins TRBV20-1 and TRBJ2-3; 16 nucleotides match TRBD2. The sequenced sample was PBMCs. CDR3 nucleotides: TGCAGTGCTGTCGAAGGGACTAGCGGGGGGGTAGATACGCAGTATTTT. Amino acids: CSAVEGTSGGVDTQYF.